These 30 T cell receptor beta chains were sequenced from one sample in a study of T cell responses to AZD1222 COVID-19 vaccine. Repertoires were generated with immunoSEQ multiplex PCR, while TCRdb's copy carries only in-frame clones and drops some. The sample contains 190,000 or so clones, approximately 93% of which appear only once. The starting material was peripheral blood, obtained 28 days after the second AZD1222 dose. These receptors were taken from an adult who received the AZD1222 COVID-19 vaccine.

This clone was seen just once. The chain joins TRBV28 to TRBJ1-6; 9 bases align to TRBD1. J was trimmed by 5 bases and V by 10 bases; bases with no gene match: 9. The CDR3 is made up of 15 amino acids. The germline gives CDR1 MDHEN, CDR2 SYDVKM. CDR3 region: CATDRGKEDNSPLHF. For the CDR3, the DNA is TGTGCCACCGACAGGGGGAAGGAGGATAATTCACCCCTCCACTTT.

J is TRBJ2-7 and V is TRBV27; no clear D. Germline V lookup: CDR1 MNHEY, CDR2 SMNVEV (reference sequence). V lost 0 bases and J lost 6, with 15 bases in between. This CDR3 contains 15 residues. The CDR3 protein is CASSLSESRTTEQYF. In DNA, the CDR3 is TGTGCCAGCAGTTTATCGGAGAGTAGGACGACCGAGCAGTACTTC.

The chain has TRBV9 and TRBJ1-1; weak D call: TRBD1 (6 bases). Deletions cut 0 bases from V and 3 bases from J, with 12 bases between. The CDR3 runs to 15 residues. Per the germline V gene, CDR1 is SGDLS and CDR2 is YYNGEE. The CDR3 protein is CASSVDRAGYTEAFF. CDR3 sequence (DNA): TGTGCCAGCAGCGTAGACAGGGCGGGGTACACTGAAGCTTTCTTT.

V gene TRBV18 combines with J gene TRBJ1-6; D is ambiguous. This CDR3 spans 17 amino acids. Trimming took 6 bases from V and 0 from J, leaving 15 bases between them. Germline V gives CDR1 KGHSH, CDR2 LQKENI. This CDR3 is CASSSEPLSSYNSPLHF. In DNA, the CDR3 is TGTGCCAGCTCTTCAGAGCCTCTTAGCTCCTATAATTCACCCCTCCACTTT.

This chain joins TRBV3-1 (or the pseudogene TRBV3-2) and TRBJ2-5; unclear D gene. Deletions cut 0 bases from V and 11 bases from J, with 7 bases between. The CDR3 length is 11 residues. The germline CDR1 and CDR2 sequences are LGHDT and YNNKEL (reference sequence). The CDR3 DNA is TGTGCCAGCAGCCAAGAACCGGCACAGTACTTC. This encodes CASSQEPAQYF.

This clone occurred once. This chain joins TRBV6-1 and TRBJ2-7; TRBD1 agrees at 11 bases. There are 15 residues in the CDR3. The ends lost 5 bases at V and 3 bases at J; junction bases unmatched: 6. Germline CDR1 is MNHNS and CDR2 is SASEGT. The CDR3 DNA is TGTGCCAGCAGTTCCCCCGGGACAGGGGGCTACGAGCAGTACTTC. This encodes CASSSPGTGGYEQYF.

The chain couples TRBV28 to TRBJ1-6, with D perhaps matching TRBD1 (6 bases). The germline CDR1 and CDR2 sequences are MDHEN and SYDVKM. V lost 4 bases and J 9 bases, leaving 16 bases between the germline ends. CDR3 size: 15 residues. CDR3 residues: CASSSSWGAGSPLHF. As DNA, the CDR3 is TGTGCCAGCAGTTCCTCCTGGGGGGCGGGTTCACCCCTCCACTTT.

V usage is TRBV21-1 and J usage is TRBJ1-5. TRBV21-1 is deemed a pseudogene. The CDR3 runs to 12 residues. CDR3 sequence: CASSKAKQPQHF. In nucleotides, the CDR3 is TGTGCCAGCAGCAAAGCGAAGCAGCCCCAGCATTTT.

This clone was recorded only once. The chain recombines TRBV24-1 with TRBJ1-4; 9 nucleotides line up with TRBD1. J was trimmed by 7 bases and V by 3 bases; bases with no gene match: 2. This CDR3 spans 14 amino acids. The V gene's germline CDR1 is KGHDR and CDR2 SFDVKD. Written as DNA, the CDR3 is TGTGCCACCAGTGATCCGGACAGGGGTGAAAAACTGTTTTTT. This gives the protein CATSDPDRGEKLFF.

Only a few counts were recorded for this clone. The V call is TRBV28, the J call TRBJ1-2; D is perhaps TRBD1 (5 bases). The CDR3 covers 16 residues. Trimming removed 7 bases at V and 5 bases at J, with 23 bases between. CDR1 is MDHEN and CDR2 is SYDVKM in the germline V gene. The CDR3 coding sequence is TGTGCCAGCACCCCTGGTGGGGGTCTTAACTGGTATGGCTACACCTTC. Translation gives CASTPGGGLNWYGYTF.

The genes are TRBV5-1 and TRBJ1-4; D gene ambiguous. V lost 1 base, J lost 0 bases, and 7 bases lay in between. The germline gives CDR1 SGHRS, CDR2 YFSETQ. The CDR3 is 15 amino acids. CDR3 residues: CASSLSPSTNEKLFF. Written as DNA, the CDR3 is TGCGCCAGCAGCTTGAGTCCCTCAACTAATGAAAAACTGTTTTTT.

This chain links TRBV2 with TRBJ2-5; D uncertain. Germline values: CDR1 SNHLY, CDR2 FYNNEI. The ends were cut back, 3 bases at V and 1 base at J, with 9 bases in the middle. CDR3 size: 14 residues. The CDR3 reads CASSDDWSQETQYF. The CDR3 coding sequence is TGTGCCAGCAGTGATGACTGGTCCCAAGAGACCCAGTACTTC.

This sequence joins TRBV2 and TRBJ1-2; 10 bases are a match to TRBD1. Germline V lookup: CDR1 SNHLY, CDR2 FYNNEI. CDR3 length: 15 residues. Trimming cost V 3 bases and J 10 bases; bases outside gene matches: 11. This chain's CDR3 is CASSDRAGTGVHYTF. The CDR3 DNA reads TGTGCCAGCAGTGATAGGGCCGGGACAGGGGTGCACTACACCTTC.

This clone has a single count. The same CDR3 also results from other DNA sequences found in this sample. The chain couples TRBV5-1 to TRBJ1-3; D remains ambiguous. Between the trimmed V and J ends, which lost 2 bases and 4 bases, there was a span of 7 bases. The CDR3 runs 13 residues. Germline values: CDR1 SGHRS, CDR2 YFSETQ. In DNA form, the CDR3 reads TGCGCCAGCAGCTTTGGCGCGGGAAACACCATATATTTT. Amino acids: CASSFGAGNTIYF.

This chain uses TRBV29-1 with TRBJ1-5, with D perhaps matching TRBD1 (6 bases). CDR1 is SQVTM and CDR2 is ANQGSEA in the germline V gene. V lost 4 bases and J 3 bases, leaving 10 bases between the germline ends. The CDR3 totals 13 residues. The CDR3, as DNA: TGCAGCGTTGCCCAGGGGCTCAATCAGCCCCAGCATTTT. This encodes CSVAQGLNQPQHF.

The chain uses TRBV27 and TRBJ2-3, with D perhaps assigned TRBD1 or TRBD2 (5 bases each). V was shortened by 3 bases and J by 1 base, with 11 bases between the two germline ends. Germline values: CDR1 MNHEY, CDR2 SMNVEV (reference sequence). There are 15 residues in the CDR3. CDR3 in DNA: TGTGCCAGCAGTTTCAGTCTGGGGGGCACAGATACGCAGTATTTT. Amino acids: CASSFSLGGTDTQYF.

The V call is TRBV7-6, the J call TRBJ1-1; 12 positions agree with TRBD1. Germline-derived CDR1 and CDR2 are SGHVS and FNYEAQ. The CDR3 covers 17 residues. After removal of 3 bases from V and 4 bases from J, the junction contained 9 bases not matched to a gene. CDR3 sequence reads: CASSFSPQGQGATEAFF. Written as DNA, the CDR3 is TGTGCCAGCAGCTTCTCGCCTCAGGGACAGGGGGCCACTGAAGCTTTCTTT.

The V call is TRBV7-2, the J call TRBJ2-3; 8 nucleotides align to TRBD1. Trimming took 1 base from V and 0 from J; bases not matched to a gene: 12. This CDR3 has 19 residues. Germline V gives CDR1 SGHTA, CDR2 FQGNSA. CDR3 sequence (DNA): TGTGCCAGCAGCTTAGACGGTGGGACAGGCCTTGGGAGCACAGATACGCAGTATTTT. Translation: CASSLDGGTGLGSTDTQYF.

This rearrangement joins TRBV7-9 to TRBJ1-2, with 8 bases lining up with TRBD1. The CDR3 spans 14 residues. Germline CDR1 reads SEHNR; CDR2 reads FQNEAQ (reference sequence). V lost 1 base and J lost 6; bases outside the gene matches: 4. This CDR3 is CASSLGDRGHGYTF. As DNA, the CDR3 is TGTGCCAGCAGCTTAGGAGACAGGGGACATGGCTACACCTTC. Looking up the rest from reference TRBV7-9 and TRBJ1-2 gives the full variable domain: DTGVSQNPRHKITKRGQNVTFRCDPISEHNRLYWYRQTLGQGPEFLTYFQNEAQLEKSRLLSDRFSAERPKGSFSTLEIQRTEQGDSAMYLCASSLGDRGHGYTFGSGTRLTVV.

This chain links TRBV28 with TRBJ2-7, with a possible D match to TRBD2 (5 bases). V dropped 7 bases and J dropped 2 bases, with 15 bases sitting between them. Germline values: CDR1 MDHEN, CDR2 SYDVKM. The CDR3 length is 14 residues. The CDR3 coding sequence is TGTGCCAGCACCTCGGGTAGCGTAGCCTACGAGCAGTACTTC. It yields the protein CASTSGSVAYEQYF.

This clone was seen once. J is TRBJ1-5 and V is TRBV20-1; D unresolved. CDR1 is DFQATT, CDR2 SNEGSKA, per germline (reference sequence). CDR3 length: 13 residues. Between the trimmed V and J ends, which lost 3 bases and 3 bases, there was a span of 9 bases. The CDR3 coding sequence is TGCAGTGCTAGTGGCCAGAACAATCAGCCCCAGCATTTT. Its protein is CSASGQNNQPQHF.

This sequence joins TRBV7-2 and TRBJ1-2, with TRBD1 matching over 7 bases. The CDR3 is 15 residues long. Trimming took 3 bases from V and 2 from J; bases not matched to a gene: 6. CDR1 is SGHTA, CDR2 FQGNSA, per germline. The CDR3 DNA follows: TGTGCCAGCAGCTTGTACGGGACAGACAACTATGGCTACACCTTC. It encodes CASSLYGTDNYGYTF.

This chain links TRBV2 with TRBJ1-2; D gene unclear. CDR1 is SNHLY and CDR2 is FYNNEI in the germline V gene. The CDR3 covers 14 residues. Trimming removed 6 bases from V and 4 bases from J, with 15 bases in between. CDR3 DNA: TGTGCCAGCAGAAGACGCGGGGTGGCCTATGGCTACACCTTC. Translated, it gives CASRRRGVAYGYTF.

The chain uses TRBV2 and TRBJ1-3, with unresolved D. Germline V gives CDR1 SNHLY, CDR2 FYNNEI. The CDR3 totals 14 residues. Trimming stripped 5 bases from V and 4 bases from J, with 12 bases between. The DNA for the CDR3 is TGTGCCAGCAGTCCCCAATACTCAGGAAACACCATATATTTT. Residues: CASSPQYSGNTIYF.

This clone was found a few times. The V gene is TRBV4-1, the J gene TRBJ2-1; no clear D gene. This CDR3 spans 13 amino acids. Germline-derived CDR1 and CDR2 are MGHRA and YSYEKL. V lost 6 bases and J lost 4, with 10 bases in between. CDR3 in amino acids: CASRGREYNEQFF. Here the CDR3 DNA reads TGCGCCAGCAGGGGCAGAGAATACAATGAGCAGTTCTTC.

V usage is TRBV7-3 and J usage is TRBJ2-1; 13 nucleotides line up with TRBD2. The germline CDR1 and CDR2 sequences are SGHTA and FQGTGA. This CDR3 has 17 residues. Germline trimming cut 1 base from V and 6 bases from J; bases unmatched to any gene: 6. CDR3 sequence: CASSLIPGTSGINEQFF. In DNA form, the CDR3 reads TGTGCCAGCAGCTTAATTCCCGGGACTAGCGGGATCAATGAGCAGTTCTTC.

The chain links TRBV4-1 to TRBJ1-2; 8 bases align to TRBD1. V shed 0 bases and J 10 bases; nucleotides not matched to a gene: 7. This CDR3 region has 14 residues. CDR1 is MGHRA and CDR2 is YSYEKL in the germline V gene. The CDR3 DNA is TGCGCCAGCAGCCAAGAGGACAGGGCCCTTGTCTACACCTTC. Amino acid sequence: CASSQEDRALVYTF.

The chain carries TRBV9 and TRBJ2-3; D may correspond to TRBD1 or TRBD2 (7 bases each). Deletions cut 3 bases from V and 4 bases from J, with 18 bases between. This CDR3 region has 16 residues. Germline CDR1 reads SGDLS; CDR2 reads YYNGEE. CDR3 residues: CASSDSRGREADTQYF. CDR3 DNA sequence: TGTGCCAGCAGCGACTCCAGGGGGAGGGAGGCAGATACGCAGTATTTT.

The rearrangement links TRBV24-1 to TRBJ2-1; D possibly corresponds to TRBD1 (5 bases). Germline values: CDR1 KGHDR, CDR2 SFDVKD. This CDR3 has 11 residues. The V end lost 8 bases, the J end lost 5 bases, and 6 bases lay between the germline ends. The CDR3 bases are TGTGCCACCAAAGGGGACAATGAGCAGTTCTTC. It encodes CATKGDNEQFF.

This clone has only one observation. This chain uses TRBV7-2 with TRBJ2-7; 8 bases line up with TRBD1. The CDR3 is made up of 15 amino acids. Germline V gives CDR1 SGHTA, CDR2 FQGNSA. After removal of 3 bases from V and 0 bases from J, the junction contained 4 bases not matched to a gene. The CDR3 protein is CASSLRTGPSYEQYF. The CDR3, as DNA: TGTGCCAGCAGCTTGAGGACAGGGCCCTCCTACGAGCAGTACTTC.